This TCR beta chain derives from a study of T cell repertoires in cytomegalovirus infection. Overall study context: Public TCR beta signatures provided an indication of both CMV infection and a matching HLA type. Study observations and caveats: It was HLA-C-restricted CMV-specific TCR beta clonotypes that dominated the response ex vivo. There were carriers of CMV plus the relevant HLA, and cumulative public TCR beta family frequency identified them.

TCRdb called the reads again in MiXCR, with one record for every CDR3 protein. The sample comprises 150,000 to 200,000 distinct CDR3 sequences, roughly 19% of which are singletons, and around 2.7% rests with the top ten. This CDR3 region has 14 residues. Looked up from germline, CDR1 is MGHRA and CDR2 is YSYEKL. Trimming cost V 0 bases and J 8 bases, with 11 bases left between them. This clonotype was observed a few times. Its antigen is undetermined. Sequencing was performed on PBMCs. The J gene is TRBJ2-1, the V gene TRBV4-1, with D perhaps TRBD1 (5 bases). The sequence came from a human donor in good health (CMV status not recorded). Some clones in this sample may be carry-over from other donors' samples. The CDR3 bases are TGCGCCAGCAGCCAAGAGAAAGTAGGGGATGAGCAGTTCTTC. Residues: CASSQEKVGDEQFF.